Sequencing of this T cell receptor (beta chain) was carried out in a study of cytomegalovirus exposure and HLA in healthy donors. Regarding the study as a whole: It was 150 or so TCR beta chains that were listed as cytomegalovirus-associated. Most of the CMV-associated TCR beta chains (in a later analysis) appeared to be HLA-restricted.

About this clone: No antigen is known for it.

It was with 60 Vbeta and 13 Jbeta primers that the PCR ran. Sequencing was performed with immunoSEQ multiplex PCR; in TCRdb, only in-frame clones are kept and a portion is missing. The table includes approximately 210,000 clones, over 80% detected once. The trim removed 3 bases at V and 0 bases at J, leaving 6 bases unmatched. In germline, CDR1 is SGDLS, CDR2 YYNGEE. This CDR3 spans 16 amino acids. What was sequenced was PBMCs. The source is a man aged 25 to 40 in good health and CMV-seronegative. This chain joins TRBV9 and TRBJ1-1; 9 nucleotides align to TRBD1. The CDR3 here is CASSERGQGLNTEAFF. CDR3 coding DNA: TGTGCCAGCAGCGAGCGGGGACAGGGCCTGAACACTGAAGCTTTCTTT.